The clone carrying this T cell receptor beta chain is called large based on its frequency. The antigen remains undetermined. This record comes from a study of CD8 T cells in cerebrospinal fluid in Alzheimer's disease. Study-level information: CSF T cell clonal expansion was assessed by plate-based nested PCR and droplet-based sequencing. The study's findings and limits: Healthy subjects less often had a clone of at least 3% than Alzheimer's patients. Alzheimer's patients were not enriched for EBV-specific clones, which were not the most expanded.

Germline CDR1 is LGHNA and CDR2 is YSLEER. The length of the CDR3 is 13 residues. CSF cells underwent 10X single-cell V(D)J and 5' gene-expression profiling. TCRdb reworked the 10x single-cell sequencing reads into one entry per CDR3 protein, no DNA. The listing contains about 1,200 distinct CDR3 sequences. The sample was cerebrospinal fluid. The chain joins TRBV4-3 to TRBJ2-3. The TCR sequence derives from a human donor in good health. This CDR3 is CASSPSMADTQYF.